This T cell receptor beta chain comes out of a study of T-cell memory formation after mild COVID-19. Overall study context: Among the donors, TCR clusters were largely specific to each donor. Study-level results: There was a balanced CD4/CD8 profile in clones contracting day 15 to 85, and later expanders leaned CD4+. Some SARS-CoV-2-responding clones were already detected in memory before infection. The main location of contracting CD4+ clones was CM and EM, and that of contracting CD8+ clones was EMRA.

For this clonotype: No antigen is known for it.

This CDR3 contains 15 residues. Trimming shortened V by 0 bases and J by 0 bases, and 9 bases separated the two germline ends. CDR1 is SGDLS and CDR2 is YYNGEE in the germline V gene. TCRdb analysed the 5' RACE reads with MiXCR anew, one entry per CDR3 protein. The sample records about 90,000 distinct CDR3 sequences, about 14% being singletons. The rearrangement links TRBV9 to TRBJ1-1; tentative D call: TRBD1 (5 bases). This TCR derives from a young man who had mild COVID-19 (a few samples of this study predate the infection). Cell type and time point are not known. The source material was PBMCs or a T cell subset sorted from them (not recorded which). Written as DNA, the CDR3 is TGTGCCAGCAGCGTAGGGGGGAGCATGAACACTGAAGCTTTCTTT. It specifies CASSVGGSMNTEAFF. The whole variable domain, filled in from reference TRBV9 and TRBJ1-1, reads DSGVTQTPKHLITATGQRVTLRCSPRSGDLSVYWYQQSLDQGLQFLIQYYNGEERAKGNILERFSAQQFPDLHSELNLSSLELGDSALYFCASSVGGSMNTEAFFGQGTRLTVV.